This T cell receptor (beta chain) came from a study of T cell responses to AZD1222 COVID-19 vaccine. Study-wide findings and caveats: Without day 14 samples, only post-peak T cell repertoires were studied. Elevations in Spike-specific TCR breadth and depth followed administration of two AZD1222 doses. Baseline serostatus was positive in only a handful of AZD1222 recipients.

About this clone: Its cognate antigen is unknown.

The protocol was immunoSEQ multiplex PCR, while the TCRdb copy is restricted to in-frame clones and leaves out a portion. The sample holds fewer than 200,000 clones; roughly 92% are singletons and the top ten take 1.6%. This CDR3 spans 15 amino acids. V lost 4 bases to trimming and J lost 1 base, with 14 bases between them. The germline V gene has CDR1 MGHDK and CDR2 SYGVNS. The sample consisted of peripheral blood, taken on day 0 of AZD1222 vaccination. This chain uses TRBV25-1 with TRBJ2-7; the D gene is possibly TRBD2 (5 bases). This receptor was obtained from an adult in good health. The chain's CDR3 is CASSGEGRSSYEQYF. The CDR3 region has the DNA TGTGCCAGCAGTGGAGAGGGCAGATCTTCCTACGAGCAGTACTTC.